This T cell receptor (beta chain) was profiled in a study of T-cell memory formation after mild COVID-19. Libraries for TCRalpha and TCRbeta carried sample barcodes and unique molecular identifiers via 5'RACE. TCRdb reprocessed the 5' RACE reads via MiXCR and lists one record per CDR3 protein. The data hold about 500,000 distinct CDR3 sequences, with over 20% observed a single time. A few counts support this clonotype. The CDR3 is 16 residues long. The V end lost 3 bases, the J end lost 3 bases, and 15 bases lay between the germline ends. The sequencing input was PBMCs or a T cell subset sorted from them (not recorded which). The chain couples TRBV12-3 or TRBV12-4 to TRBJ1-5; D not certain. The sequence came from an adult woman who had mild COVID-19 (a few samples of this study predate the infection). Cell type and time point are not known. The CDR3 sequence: CASSLDGPLYNQPQHF. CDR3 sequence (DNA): TGTGCCAGCAGTTTGGACGGCCCGCTCTACAATCAGCCCCAGCATTTT.